Listed below are T cell receptor beta chains from one sample, sequenced in a study of cytomegalovirus exposure and HLA in healthy donors. This table comes from immunoSEQ multiplex PCR, and its TCRdb copy is limited to in-frame clones, with some not included. The sample consists of around 150,000 clones, roughly four fifths of them appearing once. Sequencing was done on a sample of PBMCs. These TCRs come from a female donor in good health and CMV-seropositive. Each CDR3 is given with its conserved first and last residue. The order of the fields is J gene, clone size, D gene, V gene, CDR3 protein, CDR3 DNA. A D gene is named only where the DNA matches it firmly. Not every row has a clone size; where given, it reads once, few, many or a size class.

j_call: TRBJ1-4
clone_size: .
d_call: TRBD1
v_call: TRBV5-6
cdr3_aa: CASRSSGTAPEKLFF
cdr3_nt: TGTGCCAGCAGATCTTCCGGGACAGCGCCTGAAAAACTGTTTTTT

j_call: TRBJ2-3
clone_size: once
d_call: TRBD2
v_call: TRBV28
cdr3_aa: CASNIIRTSGGTDTQYF
cdr3_nt: TGTGCCAGCAACATTATTAGGACTAGCGGGGGCACAGATACGCAGTATTTT

j_call: TRBJ2-7
clone_size: .
d_call: TRBD1
v_call: TRBV5-1
cdr3_aa: CASSPDGTGGRQYF
cdr3_nt: TGCGCCAGCAGCCCCGACGGGACAGGGGGGCGGCAGTACTTC

j_call: TRBJ2-7
clone_size: .
d_call: .
v_call: TRBV5-6
cdr3_aa: CASSLKPVSSYEQYF
cdr3_nt: TGTGCCAGCAGCTTGAAACCCGTTAGCTCCTACGAGCAGTACTTC

j_call: TRBJ2-5
clone_size: few
d_call: TRBD2
v_call: TRBV7-3
cdr3_aa: CASSLGWGGQETQYF
cdr3_nt: TGTGCCAGCAGCTTAGGGTGGGGGGGCCAAGAGACCCAGTACTTC

j_call: TRBJ2-5
clone_size: .
d_call: TRBD2
v_call: TRBV28
cdr3_aa: CASSLGGTGTQYF
cdr3_nt: TGTGCCAGCAGTCTCGGGGGGACCGGGACCCAGTACTTC

j_call: TRBJ1-1
clone_size: once
d_call: .
v_call: TRBV11-2
cdr3_aa: CASSGVAEAFF
cdr3_nt: TGTGCCAGCAGTGGAGTCGCTGAAGCTTTCTTT

j_call: TRBJ2-1
clone_size: .
d_call: .
v_call: TRBV5-1
cdr3_aa: CASSLESGEIFEQFF
cdr3_nt: TGCGCCAGCAGCTTGGAGTCAGGGGAGATTTTTGAGCAGTTCTTC

j_call: TRBJ1-5
clone_size: once
d_call: .
v_call: TRBV27
cdr3_aa: CASSFLGNQPQHF
cdr3_nt: TGTGCCAGCAGTTTTCTTGGCAATCAGCCCCAGCATTTT

j_call: TRBJ2-7
clone_size: .
d_call: .
v_call: TRBV7-9
cdr3_aa: CASSLVGGGSSSYEQYF
cdr3_nt: TGTGCCAGCAGCTTAGTGGGGGGGGGCTCCAGCTCCTACGAGCAGTACTTC

j_call: TRBJ1-6
clone_size: .
d_call: .
v_call: TRBV11-2
cdr3_aa: CASGRGDSPLHF
cdr3_nt: TGTGCCAGCGGAAGAGGGGACTCCCCCCTCCACTTT

j_call: TRBJ2-3
clone_size: .
d_call: .
v_call: TRBV5-4
cdr3_aa: CASSSNTSPDTQYF
cdr3_nt: TGTGCCAGCAGCTCTAATACTAGCCCAGATACGCAGTATTTT

j_call: TRBJ1-5
clone_size: once
d_call: TRBD1
v_call: TRBV19
cdr3_aa: CASSITQGTGTSNQPQHF
cdr3_nt: TGTGCCAGTAGTATAACTCAAGGGACAGGAACTAGCAATCAGCCCCAGCATTTT

j_call: TRBJ2-3
clone_size: .
d_call: TRBD2
v_call: TRBV4-2
cdr3_aa: CASSQGLADTDTQYF
cdr3_nt: TGTGCCAGCAGCCAAGGACTAGCGGACACAGATACGCAGTATTTT

j_call: TRBJ1-3
clone_size: .
d_call: .
v_call: TRBV29-1
cdr3_aa: CSGAGTGNTIYF
cdr3_nt: TGCAGCGGTGCAGGGACTGGAAACACCATATATTTT

j_call: TRBJ1-4
clone_size: .
d_call: .
v_call: TRBV2
cdr3_aa: CASSEAASGVNEKLFF
cdr3_nt: TGTGCCAGCAGTGAAGCAGCCTCAGGGGTAAATGAAAAACTGTTTTTT

j_call: TRBJ2-3
clone_size: .
d_call: .
v_call: TRBV5-4
cdr3_aa: CASSLAAVRADTQYF
cdr3_nt: TGTGCCAGCAGCTTGGCGGCGGTTCGGGCAGATACGCAGTATTTT

j_call: TRBJ1-5
clone_size: few
d_call: TRBD1
v_call: TRBV27
cdr3_aa: CASSFGDRYQPQHF
cdr3_nt: TGTGCCAGCAGTTTCGGGGACAGATATCAGCCCCAGCATTTT

j_call: TRBJ2-2
clone_size: .
d_call: TRBD1
v_call: TRBV2
cdr3_aa: CASSALGTGSGELFF
cdr3_nt: TGTGCCAGCAGTGCGTTGGGGACAGGGTCCGGGGAGCTGTTTTTT

j_call: TRBJ2-1
clone_size: .
d_call: TRBD2
v_call: TRBV15
cdr3_aa: CATSRSERGVYNEQFF
cdr3_nt: TGTGCCACCAGCAGATCAGAGCGGGGAGTATACAATGAGCAGTTCTTC

j_call: TRBJ1-2
clone_size: .
d_call: .
v_call: TRBV2
cdr3_aa: CASSDYGGSYGYTF
cdr3_nt: TGTGCCAGCAGTGATTACGGCGGTAGCTATGGCTACACCTTC

j_call: TRBJ1-5
clone_size: .
d_call: .
v_call: TRBV19
cdr3_aa: CASSISGNQPQHF
cdr3_nt: TGTGCCAGTAGTATTTCCGGGAACCAGCCCCAGCATTTT

j_call: TRBJ1-2
clone_size: .
d_call: TRBD1
v_call: TRBV2
cdr3_aa: CASIRQGVNYGYTF
cdr3_nt: TGTGCCAGCATTAGACAGGGTGTAAACTATGGCTACACCTTC

j_call: TRBJ2-5
clone_size: few
d_call: TRBD1
v_call: TRBV2
cdr3_aa: CASEGTGGWETQYF
cdr3_nt: TGTGCCAGCGAAGGGACAGGGGGTTGGGAGACCCAGTACTTC

j_call: TRBJ1-2
clone_size: few
d_call: .
v_call: TRBV6-5
cdr3_aa: CASSPPGLSNYGYTF
cdr3_nt: TGTGCCAGCAGTCCCCCCGGGTTATCTAACTATGGCTACACCTTC

j_call: TRBJ1-3
clone_size: .
d_call: TRBD1
v_call: TRBV28
cdr3_aa: CASEEGQAGNTIYF
cdr3_nt: TGTGCCAGCGAAGAGGGACAGGCCGGAAACACCATATATTTT

j_call: TRBJ2-2
clone_size: once
d_call: TRBD2
v_call: TRBV14
cdr3_aa: CASSFGTSGTLAGELFF
cdr3_nt: TGTGCCAGCAGTTTTGGGACTAGCGGGACACTTGCCGGGGAGCTGTTTTTT

j_call: TRBJ2-1
clone_size: .
d_call: TRBD1
v_call: TRBV28
cdr3_aa: CASSTGGSPSYNEQFF
cdr3_nt: TGTGCCAGCAGTACAGGGGGCAGTCCCTCCTACAATGAGCAGTTCTTC

j_call: TRBJ2-1
clone_size: .
d_call: TRBD2
v_call: TRBV4-2
cdr3_aa: CASSQDQISGGITGQFF
cdr3_nt: TGTGCCAGCAGCCAAGATCAAATTAGCGGGGGGATTACGGGGCAGTTCTTC

j_call: TRBJ1-1
clone_size: .
d_call: TRBD1
v_call: TRBV4-1
cdr3_aa: CASSSGQWGDTEAFF
cdr3_nt: TGCGCCAGCAGCTCGGGACAGTGGGGAGATACTGAAGCTTTCTTT

j_call: TRBJ2-2
clone_size: .
d_call: .
v_call: TRBV5-1
cdr3_aa: CASSWGVPNTGELFF
cdr3_nt: TGCGCCAGCAGCTGGGGGGTCCCGAACACCGGGGAGCTGTTTTTT

j_call: TRBJ2-7
clone_size: .
d_call: .
v_call: TRBV5-1
cdr3_aa: CASSPDPTGSYEQYF
cdr3_nt: TGCGCCAGCAGCCCTGACCCGACGGGATCCTACGAGCAGTACTTC

j_call: TRBJ1-2
clone_size: .
d_call: .
v_call: TRBV27
cdr3_aa: CASSLSGVGYTF
cdr3_nt: TGTGCCAGCAGTTTGTCAGGGGTCGGCTACACCTTC

j_call: TRBJ2-2
clone_size: .
d_call: TRBD2
v_call: TRBV5-5
cdr3_aa: CASSPVASGMGTGELFF
cdr3_nt: TGTGCCAGCAGCCCGGTAGCTAGCGGGATGGGGACCGGGGAGCTGTTTTTT

j_call: TRBJ1-3
clone_size: few
d_call: TRBD1
v_call: TRBV7-8
cdr3_aa: CASSPTGAVFSGNTIYF
cdr3_nt: TGTGCCAGCAGCCCAACAGGGGCCGTCTTCTCTGGAAACACCATATATTTT

j_call: TRBJ2-2
clone_size: few
d_call: TRBD1
v_call: TRBV5-1
cdr3_aa: CASSLAGGNTGELFF
cdr3_nt: TGCGCCAGCAGCTTAGCAGGGGGCAACACCGGGGAGCTGTTTTTT

j_call: TRBJ2-5
clone_size: few
d_call: TRBD1
v_call: TRBV27
cdr3_aa: CASRWGQGQETQYF
cdr3_nt: TGTGCCAGCAGATGGGGACAGGGGCAAGAGACCCAGTACTTC

j_call: TRBJ2-3
clone_size: .
d_call: TRBD2
v_call: TRBV27
cdr3_aa: CASSLLLAGGPYTQYF
cdr3_nt: TGTGCCAGCAGTTTATTACTAGCGGGGGGGCCGTATACGCAGTATTTT

j_call: TRBJ1-2
clone_size: .
d_call: TRBD1
v_call: TRBV25-1
cdr3_aa: CASSEESSGGLGYTF
cdr3_nt: TGTGCCAGCAGTGAGGAGTCGTCAGGGGGCCTCGGCTACACCTTC

j_call: TRBJ2-5
clone_size: .
d_call: TRBD2
v_call: TRBV2
cdr3_aa: CASTLAGETQYF
cdr3_nt: TGTGCCAGCACCCTAGCGGGGGAGACCCAGTACTTC

j_call: TRBJ1-5
clone_size: .
d_call: .
v_call: TRBV19
cdr3_aa: CASTRNWGGRGPQHF
cdr3_nt: TGTGCCAGTACCAGGAATTGGGGGGGCCGGGGGCCCCAGCATTTT

j_call: TRBJ2-3
clone_size: .
d_call: TRBD1
v_call: TRBV2
cdr3_aa: CASSAQGGADTQYF
cdr3_nt: TGTGCCAGCAGTGCACAGGGGGGTGCAGATACGCAGTATTTT

j_call: TRBJ2-1
clone_size: .
d_call: TRBD2
v_call: TRBV14
cdr3_aa: CASSQGWGLAGGPYNEQFF
cdr3_nt: TGTGCCAGCAGCCAAGGGTGGGGACTAGCGGGAGGACCATACAATGAGCAGTTCTTC

j_call: TRBJ1-4
clone_size: .
d_call: .
v_call: TRBV10-2
cdr3_aa: CASSESGRGEKLFF
cdr3_nt: TGCGCCAGCAGTGAGTCTGGCAGGGGTGAAAAACTGTTTTTT

j_call: TRBJ1-3
clone_size: .
d_call: .
v_call: TRBV2
cdr3_aa: CASSFDTSGNTIYF
cdr3_nt: TGTGCCAGCAGTTTTGACACCTCTGGAAACACCATATATTTT

j_call: TRBJ1-1
clone_size: .
d_call: TRBD1
v_call: TRBV6-5
cdr3_aa: CASSYGVGQATEAFF
cdr3_nt: TGTGCCAGCAGTTATGGGGTAGGACAGGCCACTGAAGCTTTCTTT

j_call: TRBJ1-4
clone_size: .
d_call: .
v_call: TRBV6-5
cdr3_aa: CASSSYRSTNEKLFF
cdr3_nt: TGTGCCAGCAGTTCGTACAGGTCAACTAATGAAAAACTGTTTTTT

j_call: TRBJ1-2
clone_size: .
d_call: .
v_call: TRBV6-5
cdr3_aa: CASSYSQQAGGYTF
cdr3_nt: TGTGCCAGCAGTTACTCCCAACAGGCAGGAGGCTACACCTTC

j_call: TRBJ2-7
clone_size: .
d_call: .
v_call: TRBV18
cdr3_aa: CASSPPTPSDEQYF
cdr3_nt: TGTGCCAGCTCACCTCCCACCCCTAGCGACGAGCAGTACTTC

j_call: TRBJ1-4
clone_size: .
d_call: .
v_call: TRBV27
cdr3_aa: CASSFLNAGVEKLFF
cdr3_nt: TGTGCCAGCAGTTTCCTGAACGCGGGGGTTGAAAAACTGTTTTTT

j_call: TRBJ2-5
clone_size: once
d_call: .
v_call: TRBV7-8
cdr3_aa: CASSRLNQDTQETQYF
cdr3_nt: TGTGCCAGCAGCCGACTTAACCAGGACACCCAAGAGACCCAGTACTTC

j_call: TRBJ1-1
clone_size: .
d_call: TRBD1
v_call: TRBV10-3
cdr3_aa: CAISEETGGIEAFF
cdr3_nt: TGTGCCATCAGTGAAGAGACAGGGGGCATTGAAGCTTTCTTT

j_call: TRBJ2-5
clone_size: .
d_call: TRBD1
v_call: TRBV10-1
cdr3_aa: CASSVGTDYQETQYF
cdr3_nt: TGCGCCAGCAGTGTGGGGACAGATTACCAAGAGACCCAGTACTTC

j_call: TRBJ2-5
clone_size: .
d_call: .
v_call: TRBV10-3
cdr3_aa: CAISAPGETQYF
cdr3_nt: TGTGCCATCAGTGCCCCGGGGGAGACCCAGTACTTC